This T cell receptor beta chain appears in the sequencing data of a study of identical twins. For this clonotype: Its specificity is unknown.

Study-wide findings and caveats: Cross-sectional statistical analysis was relied on for the conclusions, without the same donors being followed. Modelling underestimated the level of out-of-frame TCR alpha sharing observed in monozygotic twins.

The CDR3 runs to 17 residues. V was clipped by 3 bases and J by 3 bases; unmatched bases: 14. Germline-derived CDR1 and CDR2 are MNHEY and SVGAGI. TCRdb reprocessed the 5' RACE reads with MiXCR, giving one entry per CDR3 protein. The repertoire holds 690,000 or so distinct CDR3 sequences, approximately 9% seen once, with 0.8% to 1% in the top ten. These sequences were also reported in another study, on yellow fever vaccine responses in identical twins.

Sequences were obtained from PBMCs. This TCR came from a woman aged 18-35 years in good health. This chain joins TRBV6-5 and TRBJ2-7, with 7 bases that match TRBD2. CDR3 sequence (DNA): TGTGCCAGCAGTTATCGACCCCCGGGGGGATTAGGCTACGAGCAGTACTTC. This codes for CASSYRPPGGLGYEQYF.